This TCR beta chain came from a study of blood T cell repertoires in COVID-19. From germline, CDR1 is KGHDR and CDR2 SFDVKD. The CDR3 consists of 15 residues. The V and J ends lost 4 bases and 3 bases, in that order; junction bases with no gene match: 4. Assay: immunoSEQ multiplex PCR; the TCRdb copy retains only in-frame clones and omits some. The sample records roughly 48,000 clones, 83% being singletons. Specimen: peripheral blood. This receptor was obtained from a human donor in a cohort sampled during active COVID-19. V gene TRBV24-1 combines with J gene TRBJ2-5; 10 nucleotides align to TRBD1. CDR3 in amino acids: CATSDTGTGEETQYF. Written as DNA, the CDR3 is TGTGCCACCAGTGACACAGGGACAGGGGAAGAGACCCAGTACTTC.